The present TCR beta chain was sequenced within a study of resident and recirculating memory T cells in vitiligo. The overall study: Epidermis came from shave biopsies of lesional and nonlesional sites, plus PBMCs. Findings of the study overall: Sequences differed between biopsy sites and patients, suggesting private specificity.

Regarding this clone: The antigen remains undetermined.

Profiled with immunoSEQ multiplex PCR; TCRdb holds only in-frame clones, not every one. This table holds approximately 69,000 clones, approximately 93% found once. The CDR3 consists of 15 residues. Germline lookup yields CDR1 MNHEY and CDR2 SMNVEV (reference sequence). Between the trimmed V and J ends, which lost 7 bases and 2 bases, there was a span of 17 bases. No change in lesions over the prior 6 months defined stable disease. Patients had to be free of confetti depigmentation, indicating active vitiligo. Source material: blood. This TCR came from a male donor with vitiligo. The V call is TRBV27, the J call TRBJ2-5, with D possibly matching TRBD1 (5 bases). In nucleotides, the CDR3 is TGTGCCAGCACCCCACGGGCAGGGTGGCAAGAGACCCAGTACTTC. As protein: CASTPRAGWQETQYF.